The rows below give T cell receptor beta chains drawn from one sample of a study of neurological immune-mediated disorders. One entry per CDR3 protein results from TCRdb running MiXCR on the 5' RACE reads. The table lists 50,000 to 60,000 distinct CDR3 sequences, 2% to 3% of them singletons. Sequenced material: PBMCs. These receptors came from a man between 45 and 60 years old with multiple sclerosis. Both conserved end residues are part of each CDR3. The order of the fields is J gene, D gene, V gene, clone size, CDR3 protein, CDR3 DNA. A D gene is named only where the DNA matches it firmly. The size entry gives how often the clone was seen (once, few, many) or a class if it is expanded.

J gene: TRBJ2-5
D gene: NA
V gene: TRBV5-1
clone size: many
CDR3 protein: CASSLQGLDPQETQYF
CDR3 DNA: TGCGCCAGCAGCTTGCAGGGGTTAGACCCTCAAGAGACCCAGTACTTC

J gene: TRBJ1-1
D gene: NA
V gene: TRBV7-2
clone size: many
CDR3 protein: CASSSSEGRGGTEAFF
CDR3 DNA: TGTGCCAGCAGCTCCTCGGAGGGGCGGGGGGGCACTGAAGCTTTCTTT

J gene: TRBJ1-1
D gene: TRBD1
V gene: TRBV10-3
clone size: many
CDR3 protein: CAIRPRATGVTEAFF
CDR3 DNA: TGTGCCATCAGGCCGAGGGCGACAGGGGTCACTGAAGCTTTCTTT

J gene: TRBJ1-1
D gene: NA
V gene: TRBV30
clone size: many
CDR3 protein: CAWSGGSIEAFF
CDR3 DNA: TGTGCCTGGAGTGGGGGGTCTATCGAAGCTTTCTTT

J gene: TRBJ1-2
D gene: NA
V gene: TRBV5-1
clone size: many
CDR3 protein: CASSVGSNYGYTF
CDR3 DNA: TGCGCCAGCAGCGTGGGGAGTAACTATGGCTACACCTTC

J gene: TRBJ1-2
D gene: TRBD1
V gene: TRBV29-1
clone size: many
CDR3 protein: CSVGSGQGHYGYTF
CDR3 DNA: TGCAGCGTTGGTTCGGGACAGGGTCACTATGGCTACACCTTC

J gene: TRBJ1-5
D gene: NA
V gene: TRBV20-1
clone size: many
CDR3 protein: CSARDRFGQPQHF
CDR3 DNA: TGCAGTGCTAGAGATCGTTTTGGTCAGCCCCAGCATTTT

J gene: TRBJ2-7
D gene: TRBD2
V gene: TRBV7-2
clone size: many
CDR3 protein: CASSSSSGGITYEQYF
CDR3 DNA: TGTGCCAGCAGCTCCTCTAGCGGGGGCATCACCTACGAGCAGTACTTC

J gene: TRBJ1-2
D gene: NA
V gene: TRBV12-3/TRBV12-4
clone size: many
CDR3 protein: CASSPRGGYGYTF
CDR3 DNA: TGTGCCAGCAGTCCCCGAGGGGGCTATGGCTACACCTTC

J gene: TRBJ1-1
D gene: TRBD1
V gene: TRBV6-5
clone size: many
CDR3 protein: CASRAYRGGTEAFF
CDR3 DNA: TGTGCCAGCAGGGCCTACAGGGGTGGAACTGAAGCTTTCTTT

J gene: TRBJ1-2
D gene: TRBD1
V gene: TRBV24-1
clone size: many
CDR3 protein: CATSDPGTGLTF
CDR3 DNA: TGTGCCACCAGTGATCCCGGGACAGGGTTGACCTTC

J gene: TRBJ2-6
D gene: NA
V gene: TRBV25-1
clone size: many
CDR3 protein: CASSPPASGANVLTF
CDR3 DNA: TGTGCCAGCTCTCCACCCGCATCTGGGGCCAACGTCCTGACTTTC

J gene: TRBJ1-5
D gene: NA
V gene: TRBV6-6
clone size: many
CDR3 protein: CASSYTAWRDQPQHF
CDR3 DNA: TGTGCCAGCAGTTACACGGCTTGGCGGGATCAGCCCCAGCATTTT

J gene: TRBJ1-6
D gene: TRBD1
V gene: TRBV5-1
clone size: many
CDR3 protein: CASSLGQGYNSPLHF
CDR3 DNA: TGCGCCAGCAGCTTGGGACAGGGGTATAATTCACCCCTCCACTTT

J gene: TRBJ2-3
D gene: NA
V gene: TRBV20-1
clone size: many
CDR3 protein: CSARSGPHPTDTQYF
CDR3 DNA: TGCAGTGCTAGGTCGGGGCCCCATCCTACAGATACGCAGTATTTT

J gene: TRBJ2-5
D gene: NA
V gene: TRBV9
clone size: many
CDR3 protein: CASSVAGGEQETQYF
CDR3 DNA: TGTGCCAGCAGCGTAGCCGGGGGTGAGCAAGAGACCCAGTACTTC

J gene: TRBJ2-1
D gene: NA
V gene: TRBV12-3/TRBV12-4
clone size: many
CDR3 protein: CASSSSGGGVRIGNEQFF
CDR3 DNA: TGTGCCAGCAGTTCCTCTGGCGGGGGCGTCCGGATTGGCAATGAGCAGTTCTTC

J gene: TRBJ2-2
D gene: NA
V gene: TRBV3-1
clone size: many
CDR3 protein: CASSYASRSTGELFF
CDR3 DNA: TGTGCCAGCAGTTACGCGAGTCGCTCCACCGGGGAGCTGTTTTTT

J gene: TRBJ1-2
D gene: NA
V gene: TRBV20-1
clone size: many
CDR3 protein: CSARDTGQVSGYTF
CDR3 DNA: TGCAGTGCTAGAGATACAGGTCAAGTGAGTGGCTACACCTTC

J gene: TRBJ2-3
D gene: NA
V gene: TRBV7-2
clone size: many
CDR3 protein: CASSLGWQGAYTDTQYF
CDR3 DNA: TGTGCCAGCAGCTTAGGGTGGCAGGGTGCGTACACAGATACGCAGTATTTT

J gene: TRBJ1-5
D gene: NA
V gene: TRBV2
clone size: many
CDR3 protein: CASRSEYQPQHF
CDR3 DNA: TGTGCCAGCAGGAGCGAGTATCAGCCCCAGCATTTT

J gene: TRBJ1-2
D gene: NA
V gene: TRBV9
clone size: many
CDR3 protein: CASSPQRYGYTF
CDR3 DNA: TGTGCCAGCAGCCCACAGCGCTATGGCTACACCTTC

J gene: TRBJ2-1
D gene: TRBD2
V gene: TRBV20-1
clone size: many
CDR3 protein: CSAGMASGAHEQFF
CDR3 DNA: TGCAGTGCGGGGATGGCTAGCGGGGCCCATGAGCAGTTCTTC

J gene: TRBJ1-1
D gene: NA
V gene: TRBV5-1
clone size: many
CDR3 protein: CASSLVAELNTEAFF
CDR3 DNA: TGCGCCAGCAGCTTGGTAGCAGAGCTGAACACTGAAGCTTTCTTT

J gene: TRBJ1-2
D gene: NA
V gene: TRBV27
clone size: many
CDR3 protein: CASSFSGNYGYTF
CDR3 DNA: TGTGCCAGCAGTTTTTCAGGGAACTATGGCTACACCTTC

J gene: TRBJ1-2
D gene: NA
V gene: TRBV3-1
clone size: many
CDR3 protein: CASSQDLGRSYGYTF
CDR3 DNA: TGTGCCAGCAGCCAAGATCTAGGCAGGTCCTATGGCTACACCTTC

J gene: TRBJ2-7
D gene: TRBD1
V gene: TRBV20-1
clone size: many
CDR3 protein: CSASSTGGASFYEQYF
CDR3 DNA: TGCAGTGCTAGCTCGACAGGGGGCGCGTCGTTCTACGAGCAGTACTTC

J gene: TRBJ1-4
D gene: NA
V gene: TRBV7-2
clone size: many
CDR3 protein: CASSLGSTTNEKLFF
CDR3 DNA: TGTGCCAGCAGCTTAGGATCCACAACTAATGAAAAACTGTTTTTT

J gene: TRBJ1-6
D gene: NA
V gene: TRBV6-6
clone size: many
CDR3 protein: CASTRDPYNSPLHF
CDR3 DNA: TGTGCCAGCACCCGAGACCCTTATAATTCACCCCTCCACTTT

J gene: TRBJ2-1
D gene: TRBD2
V gene: TRBV12-3/TRBV12-4
clone size: many
CDR3 protein: CASSLALAGIYNEQFF
CDR3 DNA: TGTGCCAGCAGTTTGGCGCTAGCGGGGATCTACAATGAGCAGTTCTTC

J gene: TRBJ1-2
D gene: NA
V gene: TRBV12-3/TRBV12-4
clone size: many
CDR3 protein: CASSQGAYGYTF
CDR3 DNA: TGTGCCAGCAGCCAGGGAGCCTATGGCTACACCTTC

J gene: TRBJ1-5
D gene: NA
V gene: TRBV20-1
clone size: many
CDR3 protein: CSAPYGRNQPQHF
CDR3 DNA: TGCAGTGCGCCGTACGGTCGCAATCAGCCCCAGCATTTT

J gene: TRBJ2-1
D gene: NA
V gene: TRBV2
clone size: many
CDR3 protein: CASNGYPYNEQFF
CDR3 DNA: TGTGCCAGCAATGGATATCCCTACAATGAGCAGTTCTTC

J gene: TRBJ2-5
D gene: TRBD1
V gene: TRBV20-1
clone size: many
CDR3 protein: CSASDRRTGRETQYF
CDR3 DNA: TGCAGTGCTAGTGACCGTAGGACAGGGAGAGAGACCCAGTACTTC

J gene: TRBJ2-7
D gene: TRBD1
V gene: TRBV5-1
clone size: many
CDR3 protein: CASSLGQVSFYEQYF
CDR3 DNA: TGCGCCAGCAGTTTAGGACAGGTTTCCTTCTACGAGCAGTACTTC

J gene: TRBJ1-2
D gene: NA
V gene: TRBV11-2
clone size: many
CDR3 protein: CASGTGTNYGYTF
CDR3 DNA: TGTGCCAGCGGGACCGGGACGAACTATGGCTACACCTTC

J gene: TRBJ2-1
D gene: TRBD1
V gene: TRBV4-3
clone size: many
CDR3 protein: CASSPGTGGFSEQFF
CDR3 DNA: TGCGCCAGCAGCCCCGGTACAGGGGGCTTTAGTGAGCAGTTCTTC

J gene: TRBJ2-3
D gene: NA
V gene: TRBV12-3/TRBV12-4
clone size: many
CDR3 protein: CATRSRTKSTDTQYF
CDR3 DNA: TGTGCCACCCGCAGTCGGACCAAGTCAACAGATACGCAGTATTTT

J gene: TRBJ2-5
D gene: NA
V gene: TRBV7-9
clone size: many
CDR3 protein: CASSLALGTRETQYF
CDR3 DNA: TGTGCCAGCAGCTTAGCGCTGGGGACTCGGGAGACCCAGTACTTC

J gene: TRBJ1-1
D gene: NA
V gene: TRBV6-2/TRBV6-3
clone size: few
CDR3 protein: CASSKDSPSWTEAFF
CDR3 DNA: TGTGCCAGCAGTAAAGACAGTCCCAGTTGGACTGAAGCTTTCTTT

J gene: TRBJ2-1
D gene: TRBD2
V gene: TRBV14
clone size: many
CDR3 protein: CASSASGGAGNEQFF
CDR3 DNA: TGTGCCAGCAGCGCTAGCGGGGGGGCCGGTAATGAGCAGTTCTTC

J gene: TRBJ1-1
D gene: TRBD1
V gene: TRBV30
clone size: few
CDR3 protein: CAWRDRENTEAFF
CDR3 DNA: TGTGCCTGGAGGGACAGGGAGAACACTGAAGCTTTCTTT

J gene: TRBJ2-7
D gene: NA
V gene: TRBV4-3
clone size: many
CDR3 protein: CASSQVVSYEQYF
CDR3 DNA: TGCGCCAGCAGCCAAGTTGTGAGCTACGAGCAGTACTTC

J gene: TRBJ2-2
D gene: NA
V gene: TRBV12-3/TRBV12-4
clone size: many
CDR3 protein: CASSSGFVGELFF
CDR3 DNA: TGTGCCAGCAGTTCCGGGTTTGTCGGGGAGCTGTTTTTT

J gene: TRBJ2-5
D gene: NA
V gene: TRBV28
clone size: many
CDR3 protein: CASRHSEHGQETQYF
CDR3 DNA: TGTGCCAGCAGACACTCGGAGCACGGCCAAGAGACCCAGTACTTC